This T cell receptor beta chain was identified in a study of T cell changes during pregnancy in multiple sclerosis. TCRdb keeps only in-frame clones here, not all; method: immunoSEQ multiplex PCR. The table records around 62,000 clones, 90% of them present only once. The CDR3 spans 16 residues. The J segment lost 2 bases and the V segment lost 4 bases, leaving 7 bases of the junction unmatched. The germline V gene encodes CDR1 MDHEN and CDR2 SYDVKM. Sequencing was performed on peripheral blood, taken in the second trimester of pregnancy. The chain joins TRBV28 to TRBJ2-1; 8 positions agree with TRBD1. The TCR originated in a female donor in good health, enrolled as a control in a pregnancy study. The CDR3 sequence: CASSSTNRGAYNEQFF. CDR3 nucleotide sequence: TGTGCCAGCAGTTCCACGAACAGGGGGGCCTACAATGAGCAGTTCTTC.